A selection of T cell receptor beta chains follows, all from one sample in a study of early T cells in non-severe SARS-CoV-2 infection. TCRdb called the 5' RACE reads again in MiXCR, with one record for every CDR3 protein. The sample has over 90,000 distinct CDR3 sequences, approximately 12% seen once. The sequencing used whole blood, collected at baseline. These receptor sequences come from an adult who was a healthcare worker with PCR-confirmed SARS-CoV-2 infection or an uninfected control (not recorded which). Each CDR3 is given with its conserved first and last residue. The order of the fields is J gene, D gene, V gene, clone size, CDR3 protein, CDR3 DNA. D genes are given only for firm matches. Size values are once, few and many counts, or a class for expanded clones, and some rows have none.

TRBJ2-3,.,TRBV20-1,.,CSAKTTTDTQYF,TGCAGTGCAAAGACCACCACAGATACGCAGTATTTT
TRBJ2-3,TRBD2,TRBV29-1,.,CSVGEGRADTQYF,TGCAGCGTTGGTGAAGGGAGGGCAGATACGCAGTATTTT
TRBJ2-4,TRBD2,TRBV6-5,few,CASSYSGGEKDIQYF,TGTGCCAGCAGTTACTCCGGGGGGGAGAAGGACATTCAGTACTTC
TRBJ1-3,.,TRBV20-1,few,CSATEGSSGNTIYF,TGCAGTGCCACCGAGGGCAGCTCTGGAAACACCATATATTTT
TRBJ2-1,TRBD2,TRBV12-3/TRBV12-4,medium-sized,CASSRAGFSYNEQFF,TGTGCCAGCAGTCGAGCGGGGTTCTCCTACAATGAGCAGTTCTTC
TRBJ2-3,TRBD1,TRBV11-2,many,CASSLEGTGRTDTQYF,TGTGCCAGCAGCTTAGAAGGGACAGGGAGGACAGATACGCAGTATTTT
TRBJ1-2,TRBD1,TRBV20-1,.,CSARPPPDRVKVYGYTF,TGCAGTGCTAGACCACCCCCGGACAGGGTAAAAGTCTATGGCTACACCTTC
TRBJ2-7,TRBD2,TRBV20-1,few,CSALRWRTSGTEQYF,TGCAGTGCTCTCAGGTGGAGGACTAGCGGGACCGAGCAGTACTTC
TRBJ1-6,.,TRBV20-1,few,CSARSLRAAGAYNSPLHF,TGCAGTGCTAGGAGTCTCAGGGCCGCAGGGGCCTATAATTCACCCCTCCACTTT
TRBJ1-1,.,TRBV5-1,few,CASSLTHSEAFF,TGCGCCAGCAGCTTGACCCACAGCGAAGCTTTCTTT
TRBJ1-5,.,TRBV12-5,many,CASGLEGTFNQPQHF,TGTGCTAGTGGTTTGGAAGGGACCTTCAATCAGCCCCAGCATTTT
TRBJ1-2,.,TRBV3-1,few,CASSQQKGDGYTF,TGTGCCAGCAGCCAACAGAAGGGGGATGGCTACACCTTC
TRBJ1-5,.,TRBV6-2/TRBV6-3,.,CASSTRTHGPRNQPQHF,TGTGCCAGCAGCACACGTACACATGGCCCGCGCAATCAGCCCCAGCATTTT
TRBJ2-7,.,TRBV7-9,few,CASSLISGASSYEQYF,TGTGCCAGCAGCTTAATTTCCGGGGCAAGCTCCTACGAGCAGTACTTC
TRBJ1-5,.,TRBV18,.,CASSSGTYNQPQHF,TGTGCCAGCTCATCGGGGACATACAATCAGCCCCAGCATTTT
TRBJ2-7,.,TRBV14,many,CASSQDPAPLFYEQYF,TGTGCCAGCAGCCAAGATCCCGCGCCCCTCTTCTACGAGCAGTACTTC
TRBJ2-7,.,TRBV29-1,once,CSVGPIVGAAGLVEQYF,TGCAGCGTTGGCCCCATTGTTGGGGCGGCCGGTTTAGTGGAGCAGTACTTC
TRBJ1-1,.,TRBV11-3,.,CASSLTGRLVNTEAFF,TGTGCCAGCAGCCTTACGGGGCGGTTGGTGAACACTGAAGCTTTCTTT
TRBJ1-2,.,TRBV3-1,.,CASSQRTASGYTF,TGTGCCAGCAGCCAAAGGACAGCGAGTGGCTACACCTTC
TRBJ2-2,TRBD1,TRBV10-3,.,CAISLGQGGTGELFF,TGTGCCATCAGCCTAGGACAGGGTGGAACCGGGGAGCTGTTTTTT
TRBJ2-3,.,TRBV6-6,many,CASSYRTAPDTQYF,TGTGCCAGCAGTTACCGGACCGCCCCAGATACGCAGTATTTT
TRBJ2-7,.,TRBV7-6,few,CASSLAGDEQYF,TGTGCCAGCAGCTTAGCGGGCGACGAGCAGTACTTC
TRBJ2-5,.,TRBV12-3/TRBV12-4,many,CASSLKETQYF,TGTGCCAGCAGTTTGAAGGAGACCCAGTACTTC
TRBJ2-1,TRBD2,TRBV6-5,.,CASNPSGRVRNEQFF,TGTGCCAGTAACCCCAGCGGGAGGGTAAGGAATGAGCAGTTCTTC
TRBJ1-3,.,TRBV11-2,.,CASSLAAYSGNTIYF,TGTGCCAGCAGCTTGGCCGCCTACTCTGGAAACACCATATATTTT
TRBJ1-2,.,TRBV30,few,CAWSVSSYGYTF,TGTGCCTGGAGTGTGTCTAGCTATGGCTACACCTTC
TRBJ1-6,.,TRBV6-5,few,CASSYSSIGSPLHF,TGTGCCAGCAGTTACTCGTCTATCGGGTCACCCCTCCACTTT
TRBJ2-3,.,TRBV11-3,.,CASSYLRGTDTQYF,TGTGCCAGCAGCTATTTGCGGGGCACAGATACGCAGTATTTT
TRBJ1-1,.,TRBV10-3,few,CAISPGVLNTEAFF,TGTGCCATCAGCCCCGGGGTGTTGAACACTGAAGCTTTCTTT
TRBJ1-1,.,TRBV11-3,.,CASSLDRPWETEAFF,TGTGCCAGCAGCTTAGATCGTCCATGGGAAACTGAAGCTTTCTTT
TRBJ2-1,TRBD1,TRBV12-3/TRBV12-4,many,CASSFQGQGHNEQFF,TGTGCCAGCAGTTTTCAAGGACAGGGACACAATGAGCAGTTCTTC
TRBJ1-2,.,TRBV30,few,CAWSAGNNYGYTF,TGTGCCTGGAGTGCTGGTAATAACTATGGCTACACCTTC
TRBJ2-3,TRBD2,TRBV5-1,.,CASSTGLAGSALDTQYF,TGCGCCAGCAGCACCGGACTAGCGGGTAGTGCTCTGGATACGCAGTATTTT
TRBJ2-1,.,TRBV1,many,CTSSQDSGRPYNEQFF,TGCACCAGCAGCCAAGATAGCGGGAGACCCTACAATGAGCAGTTCTTC
TRBJ2-2,.,TRBV30,many,CAWSVLGRTNTGELFF,TGTGCCTGGAGTGTACTGGGAAGGACGAACACCGGGGAGCTGTTTTTT
TRBJ2-1,TRBD2,TRBV7-3,many,CASSFAWGLAGGPRDEQFF,TGTGCCAGCAGCTTCGCCTGGGGACTAGCGGGAGGGCCTAGGGATGAGCAGTTCTTC
TRBJ2-3,.,TRBV19,few,CASSLLASSTDTQYF,TGTGCCAGTAGTCTTCTAGCGAGTAGCACAGATACGCAGTATTTT
TRBJ2-3,.,TRBV2,few,CASSPRGGDTQYF,TGTGCCAGCAGTCCCAGGGGAGGAGATACGCAGTATTTT
TRBJ2-1,TRBD1,TRBV24-1,.,CATEGAQDEQFF,TGTGCCACCGAGGGGGCGCAAGATGAGCAGTTCTTC
TRBJ2-7,.,TRBV10-3,.,CAISDSQISSYEQYF,TGTGCCATCAGTGACTCGCAGATCAGTTCCTACGAGCAGTACTTC
TRBJ2-1,TRBD2,TRBV6-5,few,CASSRAGVTYNEQFF,TGTGCCAGCAGTAGAGCGGGGGTAACCTACAATGAGCAGTTCTTC
TRBJ1-1,TRBD1,TRBV6-1,.,CASSGRTGNTEAFF,TGTGCCAGCAGTGGACGGACAGGGAACACTGAAGCTTTCTTT
TRBJ1-5,.,TRBV3-1,many,CASSQVGQPQHF,TGTGCCAGCAGCCAAGTCGGACAGCCCCAGCATTTT
TRBJ1-3,.,TRBV29-1,many,CSVNVAGPSSGNTIYF,TGCAGCGTGAACGTGGCGGGCCCGAGCTCTGGAAACACCATATATTTT
TRBJ2-7,.,TRBV29-1,.,CSVVGVTSSYEQYF,TGCAGCGTTGTAGGGGTGACAAGCTCCTACGAGCAGTACTTC
TRBJ2-5,TRBD2,TRBV7-9,.,CASSQGLAPQETQYF,TGTGCCAGCAGCCAGGGACTAGCGCCACAAGAGACCCAGTACTTC
TRBJ2-7,TRBD2,TRBV5-1,.,CASSLNTGTSSYEQYF,TGCGCCAGCAGCTTAAATACCGGGACTAGCAGTTACGAGCAGTACTTC
TRBJ1-1,.,TRBV12-3/TRBV12-4,many,CASSYGLVIEAFF,TGTGCCAGCAGTTACGGGCTAGTTATCGAAGCTTTCTTT
TRBJ2-1,.,TRBV9,few,CASSVAGAHNEQFF,TGTGCCAGCAGCGTTGCGGGGGCGCACAATGAGCAGTTCTTC
TRBJ2-4,.,TRBV20-1,few,CSAPPGGVAKNIQYF,TGCAGTGCCCCCCCGGGCGGGGTAGCCAAAAACATTCAGTACTTC
TRBJ2-7,TRBD1,TRBV30,few,CAWTQGASYEQYF,TGTGCCTGGACCCAGGGGGCGTCCTACGAGCAGTACTTC